Sequencing of this TCR beta chain was carried out in a study of T cell responses to AZD1222 COVID-19 vaccine (TCRdb year 2021). Turning to the overall study: Because spike-specific TCR depth and breadth did not differ between the two schedules, AZD1222 recipients who got a second dose at roughly 4 weeks were pooled with those who got a second dose at roughly 12 weeks. A total of approximately 250 trial participants underwent TCR sequencing, of whom roughly 210 had received two doses of AZD1222 and approximately 25 had received two doses of the MenACWY control vaccine. Trial participants were enrolled by age into subgroups of 18-55, 56-69 and 70-plus years, and about 150, 27 and 61 TCR-sequenced participants, respectively, were included in these subgroups.

Sample time point, as interpreted from the label and publication: baseline before first vaccination. The vaccinee samples were drawn from two UK trials, COV001 and COV002, one of which was a single-blind randomized controlled phase 2/3 trial testing AZD1222 (ChAdOx1 nCoV-19) in healthy adults. For TCRbeta chain sequencing, PBMC samples from trial participants were taken at day 0 and at day 28 after the second dose. As for this clone: Its target antigen remains unknown. No much larger clone exists at a distance of one base, and base qualities are not known.

Reading from cysteine to phenylalanine, the CDR3 counts 16 amino acids. CDR3 DNA is the only sequence kept; it has 48 bases, read in frame from the first base. V gives up 0 bases and J gives up 0 bases, and the segment between their germline ends measures 9 bases. CDR1 is given as ENHRY and CDR2 as SYGVKD, both from the germline V gene. The CDR3 regions of human TCRbeta chains were analyzed by immunosequencing. On the study's bioinformatics: TCRs in the repertoires were matched against a reference library of SARS-CoV-2-specific TCRs that had been generated with the MIRA antigen-specificity platform. Breadth meant the fraction of unique TCRs that were SARS-CoV-2-associated, whereas depth meant the fraction of total T cells that were SARS-CoV-2-associated. Using the MIRA data, each spike-specific TCR was assigned both to the spike region to which the TCR was reactive and to a CD4 or CD8 class. Log10-transformed breadth and depth values were compared by one-way ANOVA with Sidak's multiple comparisons tests. Entries here come from immuneACCESS through TCRdb and include only in-frame sequences with V and J called. Some clones fail to appear in such tables; in the studies checked, an unresolved V gene covers under half of the shortfall, and the cause of the remainder is unknown. V and J calls and clone size are as listed in that table; D and trimming were resolved from the DNA. Within this sample are roughly 140,000 clones, with 90% of them counted one time only. The top ten constitute over 1.5% of the sample.

The study at large found these results: The vaccine-associated CD4 TCRs covered the entire spike protein, and the dominant responses fell in regions 160-218 and 743-854. In the small 56-69-year group, the increase in depth fell short of significance, most likely because of low power. After two AZD1222 doses, spike-specific TCR breadth and depth were significantly higher than at day 0 and than in MenACWY recipients. Reportedly, close to half of the unique spike-specific TCRs recognized epitopes lying outside the regions that are mutated in the B.1.351 and B.1.1.7 variants. Because no day 14 peak-response samples were available, the repertoires could be characterized only after the peak T cell response. Participants were mostly white British and included more females than males, and it was suggested by the authors that clonal diversity may have been underestimated. Conclusions about previously exposed vaccinees are limited, since just a handful of AZD1222 recipients were seropositive for SARS-CoV-2 at baseline.

Sequences were derived from peripheral blood, sampled on day 0 of AZD1222 vaccination. This clonotype originated in an adult in good health. In this chain, TRBV10-3 is recombined with TRBJ2-4; no D gene call is confident. The DNA sequence follows: TGTGCCATCAGTGAGTCACCGACCGTAGCCAAAAACATTCAGTACTTC. The encoded protein is CAISESPTVAKNIQYF.